The rows below give T cell receptor beta chains drawn from one sample of a study of shared clonotypes between healthy human individuals. Clones were sequenced by immunoSEQ multiplex PCR, and TCRdb holds only the in-frame ones, with some missing. Here the sample spans about 2 million clones, just under 95% being singletons. Sequencing used naive CD8+ T cells sorted from blood. The receptor source for this set is a man younger than 35 in good health. The CDR3 runs from the conserved cysteine through the conserved F or W. Each record gives: J gene, V gene, CDR3 protein.

TRBJ2-5 | TRBV7-9 | CASSPRGPAETQYF
TRBJ2-1 | TRBV27 | CASSLSRGNEQFF
TRBJ2-5 | TRBV30 | CAWSVMEETQYF
TRBJ2-1 | TRBV7-9 | CASSLAGLAGGNEQFF
TRBJ2-7 | TRBV5-1 | CASRQGGYEQYF
TRBJ2-7 | TRBV4-3 | CASSQVGQGYEQYF
TRBJ2-1 | TRBV5-6 | CASSLEGIGDEQFF
TRBJ2-3 | TRBV27 | CASSLMTGAWTDTQYF
TRBJ2-1 | TRBV30 | CAFKLGTSGHNEQFF
TRBJ2-4 | TRBV7-2 | CASSLFRDRGNIQYF
TRBJ1-2 | TRBV5-1 | CASSPLETGFAYGYTF
TRBJ1-4 | TRBV2 | CASSDPGQGSEKLFF